These T cell receptor beta chains were read from a single sample in a study of OX40 agonist ivuxolimab in advanced cancers. Libraries were prepared by immunoSEQ multiplex PCR; TCRdb keeps only in-frame clonotypes and omits some of them. The table includes 60,000 to 65,000 clones, around 90% detected once. This specimen consisted of CD4+ or CD8+ T cells sorted from blood, obtained in a trial of the OX40 agonist ivuxolimab. The receptors come from an adult with an advanced solid tumor such as melanoma, head and neck, liver or kidney cancer. CDR3s leave out the opening cysteine and the closing phenylalanine or tryptophan. Fields, in order: CDR3 length, V gene, J gene, CDR3 protein.

17	TRBV6-1	TRBJ1-4	ASSERLQDAGRFGEKLF
12	TRBV4-1	TRBJ1-1	ASSQGGGNTEAF
13	TRBV28	TRBJ1-5	ASSFVGIGNQPQH
17	TRBV28	TRBJ2-7	ASTLGAGLAGVLGYEQY
13	TRBV19	TRBJ1-1	ASSIAGAWNTEAF
15	TRBV19	TRBJ2-2	ASSGPGPGLSTGELF
15	TRBV7-2	TRBJ2-7	ASSLMGLAGVAYEQY
12	TRBV27	TRBJ1-2	ASSLAGTDYGYT
13	TRBV7-6	TRBJ1-1	ASSPYLDRSTEAF
11	TRBV5-6	TRBJ1-4	ASRAWGGEKLF
12	TRBV28	TRBJ1-1	ASSDGTVYTEAF
11	TRBV5-4	TRBJ1-1	ASSREGYTEAF